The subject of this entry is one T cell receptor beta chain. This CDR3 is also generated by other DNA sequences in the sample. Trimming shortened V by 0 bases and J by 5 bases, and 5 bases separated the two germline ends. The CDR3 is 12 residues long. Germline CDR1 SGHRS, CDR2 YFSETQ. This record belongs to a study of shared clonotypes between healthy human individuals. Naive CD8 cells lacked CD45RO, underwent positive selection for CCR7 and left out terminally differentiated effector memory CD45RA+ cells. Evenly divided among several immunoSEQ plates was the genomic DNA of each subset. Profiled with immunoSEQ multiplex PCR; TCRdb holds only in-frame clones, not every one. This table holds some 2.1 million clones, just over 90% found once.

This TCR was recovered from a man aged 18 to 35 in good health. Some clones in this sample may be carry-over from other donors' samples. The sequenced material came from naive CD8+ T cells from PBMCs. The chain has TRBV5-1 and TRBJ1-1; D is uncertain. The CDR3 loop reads CASSLGRTEAFF. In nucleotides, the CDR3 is TGCGCCAGCAGCTTGGGCAGAACTGAAGCTTTCTTT.